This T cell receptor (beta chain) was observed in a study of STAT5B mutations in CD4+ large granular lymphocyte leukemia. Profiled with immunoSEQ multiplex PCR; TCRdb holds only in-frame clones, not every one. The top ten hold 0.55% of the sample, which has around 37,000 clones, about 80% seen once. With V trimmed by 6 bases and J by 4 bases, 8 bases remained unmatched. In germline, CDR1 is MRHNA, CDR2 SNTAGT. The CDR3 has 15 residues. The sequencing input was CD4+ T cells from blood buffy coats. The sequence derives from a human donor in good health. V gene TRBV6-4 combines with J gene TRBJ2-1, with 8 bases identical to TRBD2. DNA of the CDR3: TGTGCCAGCAGCCTCGGGGGGGGGTATTACAATGAGCAGTTCTTC. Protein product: CASSLGGGYYNEQFF.